Described below is a single TCR beta chain sequence and its context. This sample stems from a study of control samples from healthy donors and cancer patients. Data came from immunoSEQ multiplex PCR; TCRdb stores just in-frame clones and leaves some out. The table lists 130,000 to 150,000 clones, more than 90% of them singletons. Trimming at V came to 3 bases and at J to 0 bases, leaving 6 bases not matched to a gene. Germline loops: CDR1 SGHRS, CDR2 YFSETQ. The length of the CDR3 is 16 residues. The clonotype was recovered from a man younger than 45 in good health. This sequence joins TRBV5-1 and TRBJ2-7; 10 bases match TRBD1. Sequenced: blood. CDR3 sequence: CASSWGQGPYSYEQYF. CDR3 coding DNA: TGCGCCAGCAGCTGGGGACAGGGGCCGTACTCCTACGAGCAGTACTTC.